The 25 T cell receptor beta chains given below trace back to one sample, sequenced in a study of blood T cells in healthy people across ages. Combining a sample-barcoded 5' primer with a J-beta primer mix, a second PCR ran for about 7 to 12 cycles. TCRdb reprocessed the 5' RACE reads via MiXCR and lists one record per CDR3 protein. Of 1.5 million to 2 million distinct CDR3 sequences listed, approximately 39% were seen once; the top ten hold under 30%. Sample: blood. The receptors here all came from a human donor in good health.

This chain connects TRBV28 to TRBJ1-4; D unresolved. The germline CDR1 and CDR2 sequences are MDHEN and SYDVKM. The CDR3 is made up of 15 amino acids. V shed 1 base and J shed 8 bases, with 14 bases lying between them. CDR3 nucleotides: TGTGCCAGCAGTTTATCGTTCCGAAGAGGCGAAAAACTGTTTTTT. Encoded protein: CASSLSFRRGEKLFF.

About this clonotype: In this CDR3 the conserved last residue, phenylalanine or tryptophan, is missing, so a read error is likely. The V gene is TRBV2, the J gene TRBJ2-1; D possibly corresponds to TRBD2 (6 bases). From germline, CDR1 is SNHLY and CDR2 FYNNEI. The CDR3 is 11 amino acids. Trimming pared 6 bases from V and 10 bases from J, leaving 10 bases between. CDR3 bases: TGTGCCAGCAGCGGGACTGTGGAGCAGTTCGTC. Translated: CASSGTVEQFV.

Concerning this clonotype itself: An end of the junction does not agree with germline; a read error may underlie this. This CDR3 reads CTISEPTGGNTGELFF. The CDR3 nucleotides are TGTACCATCAGTGAGCCAACAGGGGGAAACACCGGGGAGCTGTTTTTT. The chain combines TRBV10-3 with TRBJ2-2; 8 nucleotides match TRBD1. This CDR3 spans 16 amino acids. Germline CDR1 and CDR2: ENHRY and SYGVKD.

In this sample, this clonotype turned up once. The V call is TRBV11-2, the J call TRBJ2-4; no firm D call. Trimming removed 4 bases at V and 13 bases at J, with 17 bases between. There are 13 residues in the CDR3. Germline assignment: CDR1 SGHAT and CDR2 FQNNGV. CDR3: CASSSVYYNEQYF. The CDR3 DNA reads as TGTGCCAGCAGCTCTGTCTACTACAATGAGCAGTACTTC.

In its sample, this clonotype was seen a few times. This chain joins TRBV29-1 and TRBJ1-4; D may be TRBD1 (5 bases). The CDR3 runs 17 residues. From germline, CDR1 is SQVTM and CDR2 ANQGSEA. CDR3 nucleotide sequence: TGCACCACAAACCCGACAGACAAAATGGGGATAAATGAAAAACTGTTTTTT. It encodes CTTNPTDKMGINEKLFF.

This clonotype was detected once. A read error may account for a junction end that differs from germline. The chain combines TRBV7-9 with TRBJ2-6; D unresolved. Germline loops: CDR1 SEHNR, CDR2 FQNEAQ (reference sequence). This CDR3 has 19 amino acids. CDR3 region: CTSSTTPTGLRSGANVLTF. CDR3 in DNA: TGTACCAGCAGCACAACACCTACCGGCCTCCGCTCTGGGGCCAACGTCCTGACTTTC. Looking up the rest from reference TRBV7-9 and TRBJ2-6 gives the full variable domain: DTGVSQNPRHKITKRGQNVTFRCDPISEHNRLYWYRQTLGQGPEFLTYFQNEAQLEKSRLLSDRFSAERPKGSFSTLEIQRTEQGDSAMYLCTSSTTPTGLRSGANVLTFGAGSRLTVL.

This sequence joins TRBV20-1 and TRBJ2-3; D uncertain. Per the germline V gene, CDR1 is DFQATT and CDR2 is SNEGSKA (reference sequence). The CDR3 is 14 amino acids. The V gene lost 3 bases and the J gene lost 0 bases, with 10 bases spanning the gap. The CDR3 region is CSASDLGSTDTQYF. The CDR3 DNA reads TGCAGTGCTAGTGACTTGGGGAGCACAGATACGCAGTATTTT.

Notes on this clonotype: The junction shows a germline mismatch at one end, possibly a read error. The J gene is TRBJ2-3, the V gene TRBV7-3, with 9 bases identical to TRBD1. The CDR3 loop spans 16 amino acids. CDR1 is SGHTA, CDR2 FQGTGA, per germline. This CDR3 reads CVSSPGTGNPQIPQYF. In DNA form, the CDR3 reads TGTGTCAGCAGCCCCGGGACAGGGAATCCCCAAATACCGCAGTATTTT.

The chain carries TRBV5-1 and TRBJ2-1; unclear D gene. CDR3 size: 11 residues. Trimming removed 2 bases at V and 12 bases at J, with 9 bases between. The germline V gene has CDR1 SGHRS and CDR2 YFSETQ. CDR3 amino acids: CASSFGTMQFF. CDR3 in DNA: TGCGCCAGCAGCTTCGGAACGATGCAGTTCTTC.

The V call is TRBV7-9, the J call TRBJ2-4; maybe TRBD2 (5 bases). The J call may be in error: the DNA end matches TRBJ2-7 better. The CDR3 spans 15 residues. The germline V gene encodes CDR1 SEHNR and CDR2 FQNEAQ (reference sequence). The CDR3 reads CASSLARGTDNEQYF. CDR3 DNA sequence: TGTGCCAGCAGCTTAGCTCGGGGTACTGATAACGAGCAGTACTTC.

This clonotype was found a few times. CDR3 sequence (DNA): TGTGCCAGCGTCCGGGACAGGGGCACAGATACGCAGTATTTT. Translation: CASVRDRGTDTQYF. The chain is built from TRBV6-5 and TRBJ2-3, with 9 positions matching TRBD1. CDR1 and CDR2 from the germline V gene are MNHEY and SVGAGI. V shed 8 bases and J 1 base; nucleotides not matched to a gene: 4. This CDR3 is 14 amino acids long.

The chain uses TRBV2 and TRBJ1-4; the D gene is possibly TRBD1 (5 bases). The CDR3 is 13 residues long. V lost 6 bases and J 6 bases, leaving 11 bases between the germline ends. Germline values: CDR1 SNHLY, CDR2 FYNNEI. DNA for the CDR3: TGTGCCAGCAGCCGCGAGACAGATGAAAAACTGTTTTTT. Its translation is CASSRETDEKLFF.

Remarks on this clonotype: A read error is possible here, since a much larger clone lies one base away. The chain is built from TRBV4-3 and TRBJ2-3; TRBD2 might be the D (5 bases). Per germline, CDR1 LGHNA and CDR2 YSLEER. The CDR3 is made up of 13 amino acids. The CDR3 DNA reads TGCACCAGCAGCCGTGTAGAGGGAGATACGCAGTATTTT. Amino acids: CTSSRVEGDTQYF.

The chain has TRBV7-3 and TRBJ2-3; 16 bases line up with TRBD2. The length of the CDR3 is 20 residues. The V gene's germline CDR1 is SGHTA and CDR2 FQGTGA. After removal of 0 bases from V and 5 bases from J, the junction contained 11 bases not matched to a gene. The CDR3 is CASSLTFVGLAGGLGDTQYF. Written as DNA, the CDR3 is TGTGCCAGCAGCTTAACGTTCGTGGGACTAGCGGGGGGGCTTGGAGATACGCAGTATTTT. Full variable domain (outside the CDR3, taken from reference TRBV7-3 and TRBJ2-3): GAGVSQTPSNKVTEKGKYVELRCDPISGHTALYWYRQSLGQGPEFLIYFQGTGAADDSGLPNDRFFAVRPEGSVSTLKIQRTERGDSAVYLCASSLTFVGLAGGLGDTQYFGPGTRLTVL.

The CDR3, as DNA: TGTGCCAGCAGCTTATCTCCAGCGGGGGCTCCGGTCCAAGAGACCCAGTACTTC. Its translation: CASSLSPAGAPVQETQYF. The chain joins TRBV7-8 to TRBJ2-7; 8 bases are a match to TRBD2. The J call may be in error: the DNA end matches TRBJ2-5 better. This CDR3 has 18 residues. Germline assignment: CDR1 SGHVS and CDR2 FQNEAQ.

The chain joins TRBV29-1 to TRBJ2-7, with D possibly matching TRBD1 (5 bases). CDR3 size: 13 residues. CDR1 and CDR2 (germline): SQVTM, ANQGSEA. Deletions cut 7 bases from V and 2 bases from J, with 15 bases between. The CDR3 nucleotides are TGCAGCGCTTATGGACAAAAGACCTACGAGCAGTACTTC. Amino acid sequence: CSAYGQKTYEQYF.

This chain links TRBV5-5 with TRBJ1-2; weak D call: TRBD1 (6 bases). The CDR3 has 14 residues. V was shortened by 0 bases and J by 6 bases, with 12 bases between the two germline ends. Germline CDR1 and CDR2: SGHKS and YYEKEE (reference sequence). The CDR3 region is CASSLDYRDHGYTF. In DNA form, the CDR3 reads TGTGCCAGCAGCTTGGACTACAGGGACCATGGCTACACCTTC.

This clonotype has more than one count but fewer than ten. The CDR3, as DNA: TGCAGTGCCGAGGGGGGACAGGGGGTATTCGGCTACACCTTC. Amino acids: CSAEGGQGVFGYTF. The rearrangement links TRBV20-1 to TRBJ1-2, with TRBD1 identical over 11 bases. Germline CDR1 and CDR2: DFQATT and SNEGSKA (reference sequence). This CDR3 has 14 residues. Trimming removed 6 bases from V and 8 bases from J; junction bases left unmatched: 11.

This clonotype was recorded once. At one end the junction does not follow the germline gene, possibly because of a read error. The rearrangement joins TRBV4-2 to TRBJ2-5; D gene uncertain. CDR1 and CDR2 from the germline V gene are LGHNA and YNFKEQ. This CDR3 is 16 amino acids long. In nucleotides, the CDR3 is TGTGCCAGCAGCCAAGGGTCGGACCAGAAACAAGAGCCCCAGTACTTC. This translates into CASSQGSDQKQEPQYF.

The rearrangement uses TRBV6-2 or TRBV6-3 and TRBJ1-2, with unresolved D. V was trimmed by 2 bases and J by 5 bases, leaving 6 bases between them. The germline V gene has CDR1 MNHEY and CDR2 SVGEGT. The CDR3 spans 12 residues. The DNA for the CDR3 is TGTGCCAGCAGTTACGTCAGATATGGCTACACCTTC. Translated, it gives CASSYVRYGYTF.

The sample holds a few counts of this clonotype. The chain employs TRBV20-1 and TRBJ2-4; a weak D match, TRBD1 (6 bases). Judging by the DNA end, TRBJ2-7 fits better; the J call may be wrong. The CDR3 extends over 14 amino acids. Looked up from germline, CDR1 is DFQATT and CDR2 is SNEGSKA (reference sequence). The CDR3 nucleotides are TGCAGTGCTAGTAGTGGGGGCCTAGCCAACGAGCAGTACTTC. Translation gives CSASSGGLANEQYF.

The chain couples TRBV5-1 to TRBJ1-1; D might be TRBD1 (6 bases). The V gene lost 2 bases and the J gene lost 2 bases, with 13 bases spanning the gap. The germline CDR1 and CDR2 sequences are SGHRS and YFSETQ. The CDR3 is 15 amino acids. In DNA form, the CDR3 reads TGCGCCAGCAGCTTTACCAGGACAGTCAACACTGAAGCTTTCTTT. Its protein product is CASSFTRTVNTEAFF.

V is TRBV29-1 and J is TRBJ1-2; perhaps TRBD1 as D (6 bases). Germline loops: CDR1 SQVTM, CDR2 ANQGSEA. The CDR3 spans 13 residues. V lost 5 bases, J lost 4 bases, and 14 bases lay in between. DNA of the CDR3: TGCAGCGTTCAGGACAGTCGGACCTATGGCTACACCTTC. Translating it yields CSVQDSRTYGYTF.

V and J are TRBV12-3 or TRBV12-4 and TRBJ1-1; no clear D gene. Trimming took off 0 bases at V and 7 bases at J, with 12 bases between the two ends. CDR3 length: 14 amino acids. This chain's CDR3 is CASSLALYRVEAFF. CDR3 sequence (DNA): TGTGCCAGCAGTTTAGCGCTTTACCGGGTTGAAGCTTTCTTT.

The V call is TRBV6-2 or TRBV6-3, the J call TRBJ2-5; 9 bases fit TRBD2. J gave up 5 bases and V 1 base, and 5 bases lay outside the gene matches. CDR1 and CDR2 (germline): MNHEY, SVGEGT. The CDR3 sequence is 15 residues long. For the CDR3, the DNA is TGTGCCAGCAGTTACTTGCCTAGCGGGGATGAGACCCAGTACTTC. Translation gives CASSYLPSGDETQYF.